This TCR beta chain is drawn from a study of post-analysis software for immune sequencing data. In regard to this clonotype: The antigen is unknown.

CDR1 and CDR2 from the germline V gene are SGHVS and FQNEAQ. This CDR3 has 17 amino acids. V was pared by 5 bases and J by 5 bases, with 15 bases of the junction left unmatched. Unique molecular identifiers were present in the TCR beta cDNA libraries. Out of roughly 0.85 to 10 million T cells, about 500,000 cDNA molecules were generated. TCRdb used MiXCR to reprocess the PCR reads, holding one entry per CDR3 protein. The data hold roughly 410,000 distinct CDR3 sequences, with 30% to 45% observed a single time. Points from the study as a whole: When compared against controls, multiple sclerosis patients showed significantly lower normalized Chao1 diversity. Four or five TRBV segments, TRBV5-6, TRBV5-1 and TRBV20-1 among them, were found more frequent in patients than controls.

The receptor comes from a girl aged 5 to 17 with multiple sclerosis. The gene calls are TRBV7-8 and TRBJ2-1, with 7 bases fitting TRBD2. Material: blood. The CDR3 loop is CASSLPVAGVGDNEQFF. CDR3 sequence (DNA): TGTGCCAGCAGCCTGCCAGTCGCGGGAGTCGGGGACAATGAGCAGTTCTTC.